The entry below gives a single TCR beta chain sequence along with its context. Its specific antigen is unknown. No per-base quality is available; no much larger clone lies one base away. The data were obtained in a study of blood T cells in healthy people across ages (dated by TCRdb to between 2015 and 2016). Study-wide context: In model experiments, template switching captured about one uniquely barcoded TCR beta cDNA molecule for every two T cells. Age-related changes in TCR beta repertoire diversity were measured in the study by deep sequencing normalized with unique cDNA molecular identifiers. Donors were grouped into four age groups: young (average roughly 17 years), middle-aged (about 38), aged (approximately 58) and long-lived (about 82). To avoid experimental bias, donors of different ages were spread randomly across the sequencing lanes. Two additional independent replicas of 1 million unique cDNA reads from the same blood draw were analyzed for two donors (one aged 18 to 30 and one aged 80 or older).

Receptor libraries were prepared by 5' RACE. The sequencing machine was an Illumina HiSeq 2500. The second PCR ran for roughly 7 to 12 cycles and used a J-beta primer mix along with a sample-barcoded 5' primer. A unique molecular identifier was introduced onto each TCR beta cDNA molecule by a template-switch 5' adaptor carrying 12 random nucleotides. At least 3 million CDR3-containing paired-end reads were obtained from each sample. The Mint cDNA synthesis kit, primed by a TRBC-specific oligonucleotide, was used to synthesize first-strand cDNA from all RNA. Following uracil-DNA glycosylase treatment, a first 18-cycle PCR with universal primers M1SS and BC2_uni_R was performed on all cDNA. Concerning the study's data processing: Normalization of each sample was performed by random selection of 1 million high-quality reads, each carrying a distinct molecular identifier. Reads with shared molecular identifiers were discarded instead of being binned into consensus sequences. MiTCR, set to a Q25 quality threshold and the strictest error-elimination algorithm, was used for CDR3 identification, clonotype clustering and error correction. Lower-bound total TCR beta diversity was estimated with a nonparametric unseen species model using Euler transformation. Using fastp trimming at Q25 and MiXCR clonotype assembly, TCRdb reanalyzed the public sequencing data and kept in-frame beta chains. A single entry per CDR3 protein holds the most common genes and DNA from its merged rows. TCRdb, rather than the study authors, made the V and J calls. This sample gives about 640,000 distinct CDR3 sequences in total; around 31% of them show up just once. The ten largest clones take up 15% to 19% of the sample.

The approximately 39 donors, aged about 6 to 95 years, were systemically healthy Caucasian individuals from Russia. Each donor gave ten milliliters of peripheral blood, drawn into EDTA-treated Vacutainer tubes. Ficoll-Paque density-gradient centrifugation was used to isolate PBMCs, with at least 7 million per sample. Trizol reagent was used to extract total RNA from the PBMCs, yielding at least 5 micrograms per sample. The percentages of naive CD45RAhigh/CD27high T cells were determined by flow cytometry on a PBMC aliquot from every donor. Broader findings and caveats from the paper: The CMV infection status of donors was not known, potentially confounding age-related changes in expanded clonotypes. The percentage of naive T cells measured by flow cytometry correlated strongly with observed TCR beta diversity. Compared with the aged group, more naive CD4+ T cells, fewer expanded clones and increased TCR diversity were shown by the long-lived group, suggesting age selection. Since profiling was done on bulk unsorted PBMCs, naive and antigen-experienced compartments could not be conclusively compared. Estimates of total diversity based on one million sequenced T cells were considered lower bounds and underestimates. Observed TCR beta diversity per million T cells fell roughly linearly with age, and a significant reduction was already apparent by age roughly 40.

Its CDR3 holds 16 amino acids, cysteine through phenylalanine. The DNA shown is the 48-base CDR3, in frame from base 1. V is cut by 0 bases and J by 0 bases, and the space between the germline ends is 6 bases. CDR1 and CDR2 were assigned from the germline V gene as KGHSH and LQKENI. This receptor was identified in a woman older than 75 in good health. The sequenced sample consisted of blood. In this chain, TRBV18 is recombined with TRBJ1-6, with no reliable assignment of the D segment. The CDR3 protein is CASSPPGSSYNSPLHF. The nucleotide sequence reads TGTGCCAGCTCACCACCAGGCAGCTCCTATAATTCACCCCTCCACTTT.